These 11 T cell receptor beta chains were all obtained from the same sample, sequenced in a study of T cells in Graves' hyperthyroidism and ophthalmopathy. RNA transcripts yielded amplified TCR beta CDR3 regions. Researchers ran a first-round RT-PCR on the TCR CDR3 using the HTBI primer set. TCRdb independently ran MiXCR on the multiplex PCR reads; one entry per CDR3 protein. The data contain roughly 550,000 distinct CDR3 sequences, roughly 16% of them singletons. The sequenced sample consisted of blood. The origin of the receptors is a woman aged 25 to 45 with Graves' ophthalmopathy.

The chain recombines TRBV5-4 with TRBJ2-3; D is uncertain. CDR3 length equals 18 residues. Deletions cut 4 bases from V and 0 bases from J, with 21 bases between. Looked up from germline, CDR1 is SGHNT and CDR2 is YYREEE (reference sequence). The DNA of the CDR3 is TGTGCCAGCAGCCCCTATTTTGCCACAGACGCTAGCACAGATACGCAGTATTTT. Its translation: CASSPYFATDASTDTQYF.

This clonotype was detected a few times. The chain recombines TRBV29-1 with TRBJ1-3, with D hard to call. Germline CDR1 reads SQVTM; CDR2 reads ANQGSEA. Trimming stripped 3 bases from V and 4 bases from J, with 10 bases between. The CDR3 has 13 amino acids. CDR3 sequence: CSVERAQGNTIYF. CDR3 coding DNA: TGCAGCGTTGAGAGGGCCCAAGGAAACACCATATATTTT.

In this sample, this clonotype turned up a few times. The V and J genes are TRBV7-2 and TRBJ1-5; D remains unclear. Germline values: CDR1 SGHTA, CDR2 FQGNSA. V was clipped by 5 bases and J by 7 bases, with 12 bases between them. This CDR3 spans 13 amino acids. CDR3 DNA sequence: TGTGCCAGCAGCACCTCCAGGAACCAGCCCCAGCATTTT. It is translated as CASSTSRNQPQHF.

Of note for this clonotype: This may arise from a read error, as a much more abundant clone is one base away. The CDR3 DNA is TGTGCCAGCAGCAGGGGACAGGGGACGATTGAAGCTTTCTTT. Encoded protein: CASSRGQGTIEAFF. J is TRBJ1-1 and V is TRBV12-3 or TRBV12-4; TRBD1 matches 10 bases. The CDR3 is made up of 14 amino acids. V lost 6 bases to trimming and J lost 7 bases; unmatched junction nucleotides: 8.

The chain has TRBV7-9 and TRBJ2-1; 11 nucleotides line up with TRBD1. The CDR3 runs to 14 residues. V shed 8 bases, J shed 1 base, and the junction held 1 base outside the gene matches. Germline loops: CDR1 SEHNR, CDR2 FQNEAQ (reference sequence). The CDR3 here is CASGQGASYNEQFF. The CDR3 DNA reads TGTGCCAGCGGACAGGGGGCGTCCTACAATGAGCAGTTCTTC.

Ten or more counts support this clonotype. Here the CDR3 reads CASSPITGTGTKNIQYF. CDR3 DNA: TGTGCCAGCAGCCCAATTACCGGGACAGGGACCAAAAACATTCAGTACTTC. The chain employs TRBV12-3 or TRBV12-4 and TRBJ2-4, with 9 nucleotides matching TRBD1. V lost 6 bases, J lost 2 bases, and 11 bases stayed unmatched. CDR3 length: 17 amino acids.

This clonotype was counted ten times or more. The chain joins TRBV20-1 to TRBJ1-5; D is unresolved. CDR1 is DFQATT, CDR2 SNEGSKA, per germline (reference sequence). Trimming shortened V by 0 bases and J by 5 bases, and 11 bases separated the two germline ends. CDR3 length: 14 residues. DNA of the CDR3: TGCAGTGCTAGAGATAAGGACCGAGATCAGCCCCAGCATTTT. Translating it yields CSARDKDRDQPQHF.

This clonotype was picked up many times. The CDR3 DNA reads as TGTGCCAGCACCGGACTCAACAATGAGCAGTTCTTC. Encoded protein: CASTGLNNEQFF. The V call is TRBV2, the J call TRBJ2-1, with D possibly being TRBD2 (5 bases). Trimming removed 7 bases from V and 5 bases from J, with 9 bases in between. This CDR3 has 12 amino acids. Germline loops: CDR1 SNHLY, CDR2 FYNNEI.

The table lists this clonotype with many counts. The chain is built from TRBV27 and TRBJ2-5, with 7 bases aligning to TRBD1. Germline V gives CDR1 MNHEY, CDR2 SMNVEV (reference sequence). The junction had 5 bases not matched to a gene; V was cut back by 6 bases and J by 4 bases. The CDR3 consists of 13 residues. In DNA form, the CDR3 reads TGTGCCAGCAGCCCGAACAGGGGAGAGACCCAGTACTTC. Translation gives CASSPNRGETQYF.

This clonotype occurred many times. This rearrangement joins TRBV11-3 to TRBJ2-1; TRBD1 is a possible D gene (5 bases). Trimming stripped 2 bases from V and 8 bases from J, with 16 bases between. The CDR3 contains 15 residues. Germline V lookup: CDR1 SGHNT, CDR2 YENEEA. CDR3 loop: CASSLRATGSYEQFF. CDR3 sequence (DNA): TGTGCCAGCAGCTTAAGGGCTACAGGTTCGTATGAGCAGTTCTTC. The whole variable domain, remainder taken from reference TRBV11-3 and TRBJ2-1, is EAGVVQSPRYKIIEKKQPVAFWCNPISGHNTLYWYLQNLGQGPELLIRYENEEAVDDSQLPKDRFSAERLKGVDSTLKIQPAELGDSAVYLCASSLRATGSYEQFFGPGTRLTVL.

The rearrangement uses TRBV18 and TRBJ2-1; 8 nucleotides agree with TRBD1. Looked up from germline, CDR1 is KGHSH and CDR2 is LQKENI. The CDR3 loop spans 17 amino acids. The ends lost 4 bases at V and 2 bases at J; junction bases unmatched: 10. As DNA, the CDR3 is TGTGCCAGCTCACTGATCCCCGGGACAGGAGCCTACAATGAGCAGTTCTTC. Its translation is CASSLIPGTGAYNEQFF.